The 12 T cell receptor beta chains presented below share a single source sample, sequenced in a study of blood T cell repertoires in COVID-19 (dated by TCRdb to about 2020). Library method: the immunoSEQ multiplex PCR assay. TCRdb's version of the immuneACCESS table is confined to in-frame rearrangements and falls short of the full clone set. An unresolved V gene accounts for under half of the shortfall where checked; the remainder is of unknown origin. The sample profile shows 150,000 or so clones; 85% to 90% of them were found once. 6.6% of the sample comes from the top ten. Sequencing was performed on PBMCs or T cells enriched from blood (not recorded which). The receptors come from a woman aged 45-59 years who had recovered from COVID-19.

V gene TRBV6-5 combines with J gene TRBJ1-5; possibly TRBD1 for D (5 bases). Germline CDR1 is MNHEY and CDR2 is SVGAGI. Trimming cost V 6 bases and J 4 bases, with 10 bases left between them. This CDR3 has 13 residues. The CDR3 loop reads CASRWGENQPQHF. CDR3 DNA: TGTGCCAGCAGGTGGGGGGAAAATCAGCCCCAGCATTTT.

V is TRBV7-3 and J is TRBJ1-2; 7 positions match TRBD1. The CDR3 length is 14 residues. V lost 2 bases, J lost 8 bases, and 8 bases stayed unmatched. Germline CDR1 reads SGHTA; CDR2 reads FQGTGA. The CDR3 nucleotides read TGTGCCAGCAGCTTATCCCCCGACAGGGAGGGCTACACCTTC. Its protein product is CASSLSPDREGYTF.

The chain uses TRBV2 and TRBJ2-1; D perhaps matches TRBD2 (5 bases). The CDR3 contains 14 residues. Germline values: CDR1 SNHLY, CDR2 FYNNEI. Trimming pared 6 bases from V and 4 bases from J, leaving 13 bases between. The chain's CDR3 is CASSPRTVYNEQFF. The CDR3 DNA is TGTGCCAGCAGCCCTCGGACTGTTTACAATGAGCAGTTCTTC.

The chain uses TRBV5-8 and TRBJ1-2; D perhaps matches TRBD1 (5 bases). Germline CDR1 is SGHTS and CDR2 is YDEGEE. Trimming cost V 0 bases and J 6 bases, with 6 bases left between them. This CDR3 has 12 amino acids. The CDR3 nucleotides are TGTGCCAGCAGCTTGGCAGGGAATGGCTACACCTTC. Amino acid sequence: CASSLAGNGYTF.

The V and J genes are TRBV11-3 and TRBJ2-1; TRBD2 might be the D (6 bases). The V end lost 4 bases, the J end lost 12 bases, and 16 bases lay between the germline ends. The CDR3 runs 13 residues. The germline V gene encodes CDR1 SGHNT and CDR2 YENEEA. CDR3 residues: CASSSVSYGGQFF. Here the CDR3 DNA reads TGTGCCAGCAGCTCCGTATCGTACGGGGGGCAGTTCTTC.

The chain joins TRBV6-5 to TRBJ2-7; TRBD1 matches 7 bases. The CDR3 totals 13 residues. CDR1 MNHEY and CDR2 SVGAGI come from the germline V gene. The ends lost 10 bases at V and 2 bases at J; junction bases unmatched: 8. The CDR3 region has the DNA TGTGCCACTCTTGGAACAGGGGCCTACGAGCAGTACTTC. It is translated as CATLGTGAYEQYF.

The rearrangement links TRBV7-6 to TRBJ1-4; no reliable D call. From germline, CDR1 is SGHVS and CDR2 FNYEAQ. Between the trimmed V and J ends, which lost 3 bases and 9 bases, there was a span of 8 bases. This CDR3 is built from 12 residues. CDR3 sequence (DNA): TGTGCCAGCAGCTTCAATCCCCAAAAACTGTTTTTT. It is translated as CASSFNPQKLFF.

The chain carries TRBV14 and TRBJ1-1; D call uncertain. V was shortened by 6 bases and J by 4 bases, with 9 bases between the two germline ends. The CDR3 is made up of 12 amino acids. The V gene's germline CDR1 is SGHDN and CDR2 FVKESK. CDR3 bases: TGTGCCAGCAGTAAGTGGGCCACTGAAGCTTTCTTT. It yields the protein CASSKWATEAFF.

A single count supports this clone. The V call is TRBV4-3, the J call TRBJ2-1; no firm D call. The CDR3 totals 14 residues. The ends were cut back, 3 bases at V and 6 bases at J, with 12 bases in the middle. CDR1 is LGHNA and CDR2 is YSLEER in the germline V gene. The DNA of the CDR3 is TGCGCCAGCAGCCAGATGTTACTCTCCAATGAGCAGTTCTTC. This encodes CASSQMLLSNEQFF.

This chain uses TRBV18 with TRBJ2-7, with 10 bases lining up with TRBD1. Germline CDR1 is KGHSH and CDR2 is LQKENI. V shed 0 bases, J shed 7 bases, and the junction held 3 bases outside the gene matches. The CDR3 extends over 14 amino acids. DNA of the CDR3: TGTGCCAGCTCACCACCGAGACAGGGGGCTGAGCAGTACTTC. It is translated as CASSPPRQGAEQYF.

The genes are TRBV5-1 and TRBJ2-2; a weak D match, TRBD2 (6 bases). CDR3 size: 15 residues. Germline V gives CDR1 SGHRS, CDR2 YFSETQ. V was shortened by 8 bases and J by 2 bases, with 16 bases between the two germline ends. DNA of the CDR3: TGCGCCAGGACCCGGGACTCGGCTAACACCGGGGAGCTGTTTTTT. Residues: CARTRDSANTGELFF. The variable domain in full, with the rest retrieved from reference TRBV5-1 and TRBJ2-2, is KAGVTQTPRYLIKTRGQQVTLSCSPISGHRSVSWYQQTPGQGLQFLFEYFSETQRNKGNFPGRFSGRQFSNSRSEMNVSTLELGDSALYLCARTRDSANTGELFFGEGSRLTVL.

This clone has only one observation. V gene TRBV6-5 combines with J gene TRBJ1-5; D might be TRBD1 (6 bases). V shed 10 bases and J shed 2 bases, with 12 bases lying between them. The CDR3 is 13 residues long. Looked up from germline, CDR1 is MNHEY and CDR2 is SVGAGI. The CDR3 loop is CATTRGGNQPQHF. The CDR3 DNA reads as TGTGCCACCACCAGGGGTGGCAATCAGCCCCAGCATTTT.